Below are 3 T cell receptor beta chains sequenced from a single sample in a study of cytomegalovirus exposure and HLA in healthy donors. Only in-frame clones appear in the TCRdb table, and some are missing; sequencing was by immunoSEQ multiplex PCR. This sample has a few hundred thousand clones, with roughly 90% found just once. Specimen: PBMCs. These receptors all come from a young woman in good health and CMV-seronegative.

This chain links TRBV10-3 with TRBJ2-7; D not certain. CDR3 length: 13 amino acids. CDR1 and CDR2 from the germline V gene are ENHRY and SYGVKD. V shed 7 bases and J shed 1 base, with 11 bases lying between them. The CDR3 protein is CAIMETHSYEQYF. In nucleotides, the CDR3 is TGTGCCATCATGGAGACTCATTCCTACGAGCAGTACTTC.

This clone was observed a handful of times. The V and J genes are TRBV6-5 and TRBJ2-2, with 10 bases identical to TRBD1. This CDR3 comprises 14 residues. The V and J ends lost 7 bases and 7 bases, in that order; junction bases with no gene match: 6. Germline CDR1 MNHEY, CDR2 SVGAGI. CDR3 in amino acids: CASKRQGAVGELFF. The CDR3 region has the DNA TGTGCCAGCAAGCGACAGGGGGCCGTCGGGGAGCTGTTTTTT.

This clone appeared a single time. The chain uses TRBV7-2 and TRBJ1-5, with D maybe TRBD1 (6 bases). Germline CDR1 and CDR2: SGHTA and FQGNSA. With 5 bases removed from V and 0 bases from J, the gap between germline ends came to 14 bases. The CDR3 sequence is 16 residues long. CDR3: CASSPIRDNSNQPQHF. In nucleotides, the CDR3 is TGTGCCAGCAGCCCCATCAGGGACAATAGCAATCAGCCCCAGCATTTT.